This T cell receptor beta chain came from a study of blood T cells in healthy people across ages. Study-level points and caveats: Researchers said unsorted PBMCs prevented a conclusive naive versus antigen-experienced comparison.

As for this clonotype: Its antigen remains unknown.

Alongside a J-beta primer mix, a sample-barcoded 5' primer served in a second PCR lasting about 7 to 11 cycles. Per-sample output comprised a minimum of 3 million paired-end reads containing CDR3. TCRdb fed the 5' RACE reads into MiXCR, producing one record per CDR3 protein. In the table there are approximately 1.5 million distinct CDR3 sequences, roughly 43% of which are singletons. This receptor was obtained from a woman aged 18-30 years in good health. Sequenced: blood.

CDR3 in amino acids: CAIHRDPPDTVNSPLHF. The DNA for the CDR3 is TGTGCCATTCACAGGGATCCCCCTGATACGGTGAATTCACCCCTCCACTTT. The genes are TRBV7-9 and TRBJ1-6; D is perhaps TRBD1 (6 bases). The length of the CDR3 is 17 residues. Germline-derived CDR1 and CDR2 are SEHNR and FQNEAQ (reference sequence). The V and J ends lost 10 bases and 7 bases respectively, with 26 bases between them.